The 21 T cell receptor beta chains reported below all come from one sample, sequenced in a study of control samples from healthy donors and cancer patients. The method was immunoSEQ multiplex PCR; TCRdb's version includes in-frame clones alone and lacks a portion of them. This sample has 90,000 or so clones, with 86% found just once. Sequenced sample: blood. All receptors come from a woman between 45 and 65 years old in good health.

The chain links TRBV7-9 to TRBJ1-2; the D gene is possibly TRBD1 (5 bases). V gave up 2 bases and J gave up 4 bases, with 8 bases separating them. This CDR3 region has 13 residues. Germline V lookup: CDR1 SEHNR, CDR2 FQNEAQ (reference sequence). The CDR3 DNA reads TGTGCCAGCAGCTTACAGGGCATCTATGGCTACACCTTC. It codes for CASSLQGIYGYTF.

This clone came up once. The J gene is TRBJ1-1, the V gene TRBV27; 8 bases fit TRBD1. The V segment lost 11 bases and the J segment 3 bases; nucleotides outside the gene matches: 8. Germline values: CDR1 MNHEY, CDR2 SMNVEV (reference sequence). This CDR3 region has 13 residues. In nucleotides, the CDR3 is TGTGCCGGGAGAGACAGGGGAGACACTGAAGCTTTCTTT. Its protein is CAGRDRGDTEAFF.

The chain has TRBV7-2 and TRBJ1-4; maybe TRBD1 (6 bases). This CDR3 has 16 amino acids. Germline V gene sequence: CDR1 SGHTA, CDR2 FQGNSA. The germline V and J ends were trimmed by 3 bases and 0 bases, with 11 bases remaining between them. The CDR3 DNA sequence: TGTGCCAGCAGCTTCCGGGACACAACAACTAATGAAAAACTGTTTTTT. Protein: CASSFRDTTTNEKLFF.

This sequence joins TRBV6-6 and TRBJ2-7; possible D gene TRBD2, 5 bases. V was trimmed by 7 bases and J by 6 bases, leaving 10 bases between them. Per germline, CDR1 MNHNY and CDR2 SVGAGI (reference sequence). The CDR3 is 11 residues long. CDR3 residues: CASKGRGEQYF. DNA of the CDR3: TGTGCCAGCAAGGGCCGGGGCGAGCAGTACTTC.

The rearrangement uses TRBV18 and TRBJ1-6; D remains unclear. V was cut by 5 bases and J by 14 bases, with 22 bases left in between. CDR1 and CDR2 (germline): KGHSH, LQKENI. The CDR3 contains 15 residues. CDR3 DNA sequence: TGTGCCAGCTCAGCTTCGTCGGTGTTCTACGCCACCCTCCACTTT. This translates into CASSASSVFYATLHF.

This chain connects TRBV4-2 to TRBJ1-5; D is perhaps TRBD1 (6 bases). Germline V gives CDR1 LGHNA, CDR2 YNFKEQ. The V and J ends lost 4 bases and 9 bases respectively, with 22 bases between them. The CDR3 sequence is 16 residues long. In DNA form, the CDR3 reads TGTGCCAGCAGCCCCTCCCGGGGGGCAGGAGCAAGGCCCCAGCATTTT. Translated, it gives CASSPSRGAGARPQHF.

The rearrangement links TRBV7-9 to TRBJ2-4; 11 bases match TRBD2. The length of the CDR3 is 14 residues. V gave up 10 bases and J gave up 6 bases; unmatched junction bases: 8. Germline values: CDR1 SEHNR, CDR2 FQNEAQ (reference sequence). CDR3 nucleotides: TGTGCCACGACCGCCGGGACTAGCGGAAACATTCAGTACTTC. Translation: CATTAGTSGNIQYF.

The gene calls are TRBV7-2 and TRBJ1-1; maybe TRBD1 (5 bases). The CDR3 spans 14 residues. V was trimmed by 2 bases and J by 3 bases, leaving 10 bases between them. Per germline, CDR1 SGHTA and CDR2 FQGNSA. CDR3 bases: TGTGCCAGCAGCTTAACGGGGGGTCACACTGAAGCTTTCTTT. Protein product: CASSLTGGHTEAFF. Full variable domain (rest looked up from reference TRBV7-2 and TRBJ1-1): GAGVSQSPSNKVTEKGKDVELRCDPISGHTALYWYRQSLGQGLEFLIYFQGNSAPDKSGLPSDRFSAERTGGSVSTLTIQRTQQEDSAVYLCASSLTGGHTEAFFGQGTRLTVV.

This clone was recorded once. The rearrangement uses TRBV2 and TRBJ1-2; unclear D gene. V lost 5 bases and J 7 bases, leaving 14 bases between the germline ends. Germline values: CDR1 SNHLY, CDR2 FYNNEI. The CDR3 is 13 residues long. The CDR3 reads CASSPGAGAGYTF. For the CDR3, the DNA is TGTGCCAGCAGTCCAGGAGCCGGAGCTGGCTACACCTTC.

The CDR3 here is CASSRDQPQHF. DNA of the CDR3: TGTGCCAGCAGTAGAGATCAGCCCCAGCATTTT. This rearrangement joins TRBV28 to TRBJ1-5; the D is unclear. Per germline, CDR1 MDHEN and CDR2 SYDVKM. Trimming took off 5 bases at V and 5 bases at J, with 4 bases between the two ends. The CDR3 sequence is 11 residues long. Full variable domain (outside the CDR3, taken from reference TRBV28 and TRBJ1-5): DVKVTQSSRYLVKRTGEKVFLECVQDMDHENMFWYRQDPGLGLRLIYFSYDVKMKEKGDIPEGYSVSREKKERFSLILESASTNQTSMYLCASSRDQPQHFGDGTRLSIL.

V usage is TRBV6-2 or TRBV6-3 and J usage is TRBJ2-3, with 8 bases matching TRBD2. The CDR3 covers 18 residues. Germline values: CDR1 MNHEY, CDR2 SVGEGT. The trim removed 2 bases at V and 1 base at J, leaving 11 bases unmatched. CDR3 sequence reads: CASSYGSWTSRRTDTQYF. The CDR3 nucleotides read TGTGCCAGCAGTTACGGGTCATGGACTAGCCGACGCACAGATACGCAGTATTTT.

The chain links TRBV7-9 to TRBJ1-4; 7 bases are a match to TRBD1. The length of the CDR3 is 17 residues. Germline values: CDR1 SEHNR, CDR2 FQNEAQ (reference sequence). Unmatched junction bases numbered 8, after V lost 4 bases and J lost 0 bases. In DNA form, the CDR3 reads TGTGCCAGCAGCTCGCCTACAGGGGACGCAACTAATGAAAAACTGTTTTTT. As protein: CASSSPTGDATNEKLFF.

J is TRBJ2-5 and V is TRBV7-2; 7 nucleotides align to TRBD2. Per germline, CDR1 SGHTA and CDR2 FQGNSA. CDR3 length: 15 residues. The V and J ends lost 5 bases and 0 bases, in that order; junction bases with no gene match: 6. The CDR3 sequence is CASSAQRGHQETQYF. CDR3 sequence (DNA): TGTGCCAGCAGCGCGCAGCGGGGACACCAAGAGACCCAGTACTTC.

The V and J genes are TRBV6-2 or TRBV6-3 and TRBJ2-1, with TRBD1 matching 7 bases. Trimming removed 6 bases from V and 7 bases from J; junction bases left unmatched: 6. The CDR3 length is 13 residues. Looked up from germline, CDR1 is MNHEY and CDR2 is SVGEGT. CDR3 sequence reads: CASSLDRVNEQFF. CDR3 DNA sequence: TGTGCCAGCAGCCTCGACAGGGTGAATGAGCAGTTCTTC.

This sequence joins TRBV9 and TRBJ2-7, with TRBD1 as a possible D gene (6 bases). The V gene lost 5 bases and the J gene lost 0 bases, with 9 bases spanning the gap. This CDR3 comprises 13 residues. Germline lookup yields CDR1 SGDLS and CDR2 YYNGEE. CDR3 bases: TGTGCCAGCAGTCAGGGGTTCTCCTACGAGCAGTACTTC. It translates to CASSQGFSYEQYF.

As for this clone: This CDR3 is also generated by other DNA sequences in the sample. CDR3 sequence: CASSRSYNEKLFF. The CDR3 DNA follows: TGTGCCAGCAGCCGCAGTTATAATGAAAAACTGTTTTTT. This rearrangement joins TRBV14 to TRBJ1-4; unclear D gene. Trimming removed 4 bases from V and 4 bases from J, with 7 bases in between. CDR1 and CDR2 (germline): SGHDN, FVKESK. This CDR3 region has 13 residues. Based on the CDR3 plus reference TRBV14 and TRBJ1-4, the full variable domain is EAGVTQFPSHSVIEKGQTVTLRCDPISGHDNLYWYRRVMGKEIKFLLHFVKESKQDESGMPNNRFLAERTGGTYSTLKVQPAELEDSGVYFCASSRSYNEKLFFGSGTQLSVL.

The CDR3 sequence is CASSPQQVVNTEAFF. CDR3 DNA sequence: TGTGCCAGTAGTCCGCAACAGGTGGTGAACACTGAAGCTTTCTTT. This chain connects TRBV19 to TRBJ1-1; maybe TRBD1 (5 bases). The germline V and J ends were trimmed by 5 bases and 0 bases, with 13 bases remaining between them. The CDR3 runs 15 residues. Germline V gene sequence: CDR1 LNHDA, CDR2 SQIVND (reference sequence).

V usage is TRBV7-9 and J usage is TRBJ1-1; no firm D call. Germline values: CDR1 SEHNR, CDR2 FQNEAQ (reference sequence). V was shortened by 2 bases and J by 1 base, with 5 bases between the two germline ends. This CDR3 is built from 13 residues. The CDR3 DNA sequence: TGTGCCAGCAGCTTAACGCAGAACACTGAAGCTTTCTTT. The encoded protein is CASSLTQNTEAFF.

This chain links TRBV6-6 with TRBJ2-1; TRBD1 agrees at 8 bases. This CDR3 contains 13 residues. V gave up 8 bases and J gave up 6 bases; unmatched junction bases: 6. CDR1 and CDR2 from the germline V gene are MNHNY and SVGAGI (reference sequence). In DNA form, the CDR3 reads TGTGCCAGCTGGTGGACAGGGCCCAATGAGCAGTTCTTC. Its translation: CASWWTGPNEQFF.

The chain is built from TRBV6-6 and TRBJ1-1, with 8 bases lining up with TRBD1. Germline values: CDR1 MNHNY, CDR2 SVGAGI (reference sequence). The CDR3 has 13 residues. Unmatched junction bases numbered 3, after V lost 3 bases and J lost 6 bases. The CDR3 DNA follows: TGTGCCAGCAGTTATGACAGGGGATCTGAAGCTTTCTTT. It codes for CASSYDRGSEAFF.

CDR3 bases: TGCGCCAGCAGCTTGGTTGCTAGCGGGAGGGCCTCAGATACGCAGTATTTT. Protein: CASSLVASGRASDTQYF. The chain has TRBV5-1 and TRBJ2-3, with TRBD2 identical over 12 bases. The CDR3 length is 17 residues. V lost 0 bases and J lost 4; bases outside the gene matches: 6. CDR1 and CDR2 from the germline V gene are SGHRS and YFSETQ. Drawing the rest from reference TRBV5-1 and TRBJ2-3, the complete variable domain is KAGVTQTPRYLIKTRGQQVTLSCSPISGHRSVSWYQQTPGQGLQFLFEYFSETQRNKGNFPGRFSGRQFSNSRSEMNVSTLELGDSALYLCASSLVASGRASDTQYFGPGTRLTVL.